Described below is a single TCR beta chain sequence and its context. These data originate in a study of blood T cell repertoires in COVID-19. The CDR3 runs to 14 residues. J was trimmed by 2 bases and V by 5 bases; bases with no gene match: 6. Germline V gene lookup returns CDR1 MNHEY and CDR2 SMNVEV (reference sequence). Clones were sequenced by immunoSEQ multiplex PCR, and TCRdb holds only the in-frame ones, with some missing. The sample lists 200,000 to 250,000 clones, about 80% seen once, with approximately 1.3% in the top ten. The chain recombines TRBV27 with TRBJ2-7, with 7 bases fitting TRBD1. The sequenced sample was PBMCs or T cells enriched from blood (not recorded which). The sequence was collected from a woman in her thirties or forties with acute COVID-19. The CDR3 here is CASSIGDSTYEQYF. CDR3 coding DNA: TGTGCCAGCAGTATTGGGGACAGCACCTACGAGCAGTACTTC.